The clone carrying this T cell receptor (beta chain) was picked up one time. Method: immunoSEQ multiplex PCR; TCRdb's copy keeps in-frame clones and lacks some. The table has approximately 730,000 clones, 70% to 90% seen once. This specimen belongs to a study of shared T cell receptors in the human thymus. The CDR3 runs to 15 residues. Germline CDR1 is SGHRS and CDR2 is YFSETQ. V lost 4 bases, J lost 1 base, and 9 bases lay in between. In addition, the sample was reused for a study of human thymus T cells.

The material sequenced was thymocytes. This receptor was taken from a girl less than two years old with a congenital heart defect. The chain employs TRBV5-1 and TRBJ1-6, with D unclear. The CDR3 sequence is CASSPEASYNSPLHF. CDR3 DNA sequence: TGCGCCAGCAGCCCAGAAGCGTCCTATAATTCACCCCTCCACTTT.